A selection of T cell receptor beta chains follows, all from one sample in a study of CD8 T cells in ankylosing spondylitis. TCRdb analysed the 5' RACE reads with MiXCR anew, one entry per CDR3 protein. There are 250,000 to 300,000 distinct CDR3 sequences in the sample; around 20% occur only once, and 7.5% to 9.5% lies in the top ten. Specimen: blood, either unsorted or a sorted T cell fraction (not recorded which). These receptors all stem from a male donor with ankylosing spondylitis or in good health (not recorded which). The CDR3 runs from the conserved cysteine through the conserved F or W. The D gene is left open where the match is weak. Clone size is not always given. Where it is, it says once, few, many or a class for expanded clones.

cdr3_aa cdr3_nt d_call j_call clone_size v_call
CASSQDRRRGTGELFF TGTGCCAGCAGCCAAGACCGCCGCAGGGGAACCGGGGAGCTGTTTTTT . TRBJ2-2 few TRBV3-1
CASNKGTGGLTDTQYF TGCGCCAGCAACAAAGGGACAGGGGGCCTCACAGATACGCAGTATTTT TRBD1 TRBJ2-3 . TRBV5-1
CASSFSGETNTGELFF TGTGCCAGCAGCTTTAGCGGAGAAACGAACACCGGGGAGCTGTTTTTT . TRBJ2-2 few TRBV5-6
CASSLEGPTDTQYF TGTGCCAGCAGTTTAGAGGGTCCCACAGATACGCAGTATTTT . TRBJ2-3 . TRBV12-3/TRBV12-4
CASSPAGTDYNEQFF TGTGCCAGCAGTCCTGCCGGGACAGACTACAATGAGCAGTTCTTC TRBD1 TRBJ2-1 . TRBV12-3/TRBV12-4
CASSLDRAWTGELFF TGCGCCAGCAGCCTGGACAGGGCCTGGACCGGGGAGCTGTTTTTT TRBD1 TRBJ2-2 . TRBV5-1
CASSRGGHNEQFF TGTGCCAGCAGCCGCGGCGGGCACAATGAGCAGTTCTTC . TRBJ2-1 . TRBV5-6
CSARDIHRAYGYTF TGCAGTGCTAGAGATATTCACAGGGCCTATGGCTACACCTTC . TRBJ1-2 few TRBV20-1
CASSPKARQDTDTQYF TGTGCCAGCAGCCCCAAGGCCCGACAGGACACAGATACGCAGTATTTT . TRBJ2-3 few TRBV27
CASSLGDFLQYF TGTGCCAGCAGCCTAGGGGACTTTCTACAGTACTTC . TRBJ2-5 few TRBV5-5
CASSRTGWGTDTQYF TGTGCCAGCAGCCGTACAGGGTGGGGCACAGATACGCAGTATTTT . TRBJ2-3 many TRBV7-2
CASSLATGVDEQFF TGTGCCAGCAGTTTAGCCACAGGGGTTGATGAGCAGTTCTTC TRBD1 TRBJ2-1 few TRBV12-3/TRBV12-4
CSATLAGRYNEQFF TGCAGTGCAACCCTAGCGGGACGATACAATGAGCAGTTCTTC TRBD2 TRBJ2-1 . TRBV20-1